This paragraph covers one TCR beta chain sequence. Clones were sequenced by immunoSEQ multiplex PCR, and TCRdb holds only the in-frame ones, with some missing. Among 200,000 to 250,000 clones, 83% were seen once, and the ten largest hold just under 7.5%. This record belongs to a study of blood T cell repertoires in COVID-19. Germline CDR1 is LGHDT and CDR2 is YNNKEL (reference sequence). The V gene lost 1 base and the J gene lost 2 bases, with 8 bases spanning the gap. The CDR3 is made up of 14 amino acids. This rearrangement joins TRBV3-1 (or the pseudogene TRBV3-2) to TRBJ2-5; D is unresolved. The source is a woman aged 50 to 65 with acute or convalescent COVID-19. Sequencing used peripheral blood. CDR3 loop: CASSQGAIQETQYF. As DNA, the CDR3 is TGTGCCAGCAGCCAAGGGGCAATTCAAGAGACCCAGTACTTC.